This TCR beta chain was recovered during a study of blood T cells in healthy people across ages (dated by TCRdb to between 2014 and 2016). Describing the broader study: In model experiments, template switching captured roughly one uniquely barcoded TCR beta cDNA molecule for every two T cells. Age-related changes in TCR beta repertoire diversity were measured in the study by deep sequencing normalized with unique cDNA molecular identifiers. Two additional independent replicas of 1 million unique cDNA reads from the same blood draw were analyzed for two donors (one aged 18 to 30 and one aged 80 or older). Donors of different ages were randomly distributed across sequencing lanes to avoid experimental bias. The donors were divided into four age groups: young (average around 15 years), middle-aged (about 39), aged (approximately 62) and long-lived (about 90). What the study reported, not specific to this receptor: As age increased, observed TCR beta diversity per million T cells dropped in a roughly linear way, and a significant reduction was already evident by age around 41. The long-lived group showed more naive CD4+ T cells, fewer expanded clones and increased TCR diversity than the aged group, suggesting age selection. Observed TCR beta diversity correlated strongly with the percentage of naive T cells measured by flow cytometry. Total diversity estimates from one million sequenced T cells were considered lower bounds and underestimates. Because donor CMV infection status was unknown, age-related changes in expanded clonotypes were potentially confounded. Since profiling was done on bulk unsorted PBMCs, naive and antigen-experienced compartments could not be conclusively compared.

The approximately 40 donors, aged roughly 6 to 95 years, were systemically healthy Caucasian individuals from Russia. Around 10 milliliters of peripheral blood were collected from each donor into EDTA-treated Vacutainer tubes. PBMCs were isolated by Ficoll-Paque density-gradient centrifugation, with at least 7 million obtained per sample. Total RNA, at least 6 micrograms per sample, was extracted from PBMCs with Trizol reagent. For every donor, flow cytometry on a PBMC aliquot measured the percentage of naive CD45RAhigh/CD27high T cells. Receptor amplification or capture employed 5' RACE. TCRdb records Illumina HiSeq 2500 as the sequencer. A second PCR of about 6 to 12 cycles was performed with a sample-barcoded 5' primer and a J-beta primer mix. A unique molecular identifier was introduced onto each TCR beta cDNA molecule by a template-switch 5' adaptor carrying 12 random nucleotides. At least 2.5 million CDR3-containing paired-end reads were obtained from each sample. The Mint cDNA synthesis kit, primed by a TRBC-specific oligonucleotide, was used to synthesize first-strand cDNA from all RNA. All cDNA was treated with uracil-DNA glycosylase and then went through a first 18-cycle PCR with the universal primers M1SS and BC2_uni_R. Per the original workflow: Each sample was normalized by randomly selecting 1 million high-quality reads, each carrying a distinct molecular identifier. Instead of being binned into consensus sequences, reads that shared molecular identifiers were thrown out. MiTCR, with a Q25 quality threshold and the strictest error-elimination algorithm, was used for CDR3 identification, clonotype clustering and error correction. A nonparametric unseen species model with Euler transformation was used to estimate a lower bound on total TCR beta diversity. TCRdb reprocessing: public reads trimmed at Q25 with fastp, clones called with MiXCR, in-frame beta chains kept. One record per CDR3 amino acid sequence lists the most common genes and DNA. None of the V and J calls come from the authors' own analysis; TCRdb made them. Recorded for this sample are around 800,000 distinct CDR3 sequences; 40% to 65% of them occurred a single time. Clones ranked in the top ten supply approximately 40% of the sample.

A remark on this clonotype: Its antigen is currently not known. No much larger clonotype is one base removed from it; base qualities were not supplied.

CDR1 and CDR2 are drawn from the germline V gene: SGHVS, FQNEAQ. Inclusive of the bounding cysteine and phenylalanine, the CDR3 is 18 residues long. This entry keeps only the CDR3 DNA: 54 bases, framed from base 1. V was cut back by 4 bases and J by 4 bases, leaving a gap of 23 bases between them. The V gene is TRBV7-8 and the J gene is TRBJ2-1, with a weak D call of TRBD1 (5 bases match). The clonotype originates from an older man in good health. Sequenced input: blood. CDR3 loop: CASSSGFVGAVKYNEQFF. The DNA sequence follows: TGTGCCAGCAGCTCCGGCTTCGTTGGGGCCGTAAAATACAATGAGCAGTTCTTC.